The clone carrying this T cell receptor (beta chain) turned up a few times. The antigen remains undetermined. Approximately 10 ml of fresh peripheral blood supplied the PBMCs. Germline CDR1 and CDR2: ENHRY and SYGVKD. The ends were cut back, 6 bases at V and 4 bases at J, with 8 bases in the middle. The CDR3 covers 12 residues. This sample was taken from a study of T cells in Graves' hyperthyroidism and ophthalmopathy. As for the study in general: Peripheral blood draws took place at initial diagnosis, ahead of any treatment. Whole-study findings and limits: Before onset, by a median of approximately 5.9 months, the model predicted ophthalmopathy.

TCR beta CDR3 regions were amplified from RNA transcripts. First-round RT-PCR with HTBI primers amplified the TCR CDR3 region. One entry per CDR3 protein results from TCRdb running MiXCR on the multiplex PCR reads. The data hold about 640,000 distinct CDR3 sequences, with about 20% observed a single time. The J gene is TRBJ2-3, the V gene TRBV10-3; no clear D. The sequence derives from a man aged 25 to 40 with Graves' ophthalmopathy. Sequences were obtained from blood. The CDR3: CAISSNADTQYF. The CDR3, as DNA: TGTGCCATCAGCTCAAATGCAGATACGCAGTATTTT.